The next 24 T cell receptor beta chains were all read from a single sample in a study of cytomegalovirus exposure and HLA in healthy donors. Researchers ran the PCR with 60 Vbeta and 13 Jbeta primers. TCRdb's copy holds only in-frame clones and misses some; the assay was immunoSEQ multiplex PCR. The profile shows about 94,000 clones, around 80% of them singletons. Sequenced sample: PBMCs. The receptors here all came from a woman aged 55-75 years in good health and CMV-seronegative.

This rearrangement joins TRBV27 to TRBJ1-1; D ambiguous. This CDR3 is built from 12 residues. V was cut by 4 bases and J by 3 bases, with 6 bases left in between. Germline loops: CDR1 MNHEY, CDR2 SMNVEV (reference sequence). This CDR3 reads CASSSADTEAFF. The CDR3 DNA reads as TGTGCCAGCAGTTCGGCGGACACTGAAGCTTTCTTT.

In DNA, the CDR3 is TGTGCCAGCTCACCACCGGGGACAGGGGGCAGTTTCGGTCAGCCCCAGCATTTT. Its translation: CASSPPGTGGSFGQPQHF. The rearrangement links TRBV18 to TRBJ1-5, with TRBD1 matching over 12 bases. The CDR3 contains 18 residues. Germline V gene data show CDR1 as KGHSH and CDR2 as LQKENI. The J segment lost 6 bases and the V segment lost 0 bases, leaving 9 bases of the junction unmatched.

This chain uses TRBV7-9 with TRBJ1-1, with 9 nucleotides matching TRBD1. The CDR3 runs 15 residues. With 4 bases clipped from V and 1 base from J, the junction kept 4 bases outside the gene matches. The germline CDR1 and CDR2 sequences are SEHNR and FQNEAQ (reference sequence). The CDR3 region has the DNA TGTGCCAGCAGCTCATCGACAGGGGGGAACACTGAAGCTTTCTTT. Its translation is CASSSSTGGNTEAFF.

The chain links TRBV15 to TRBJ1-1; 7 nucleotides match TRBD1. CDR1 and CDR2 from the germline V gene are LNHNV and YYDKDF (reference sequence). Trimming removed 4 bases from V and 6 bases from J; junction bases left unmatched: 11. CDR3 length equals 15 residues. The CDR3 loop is CATSTHRGQGAEAFF. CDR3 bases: TGTGCCACCAGCACCCACAGGGGTCAGGGGGCTGAAGCTTTCTTT.

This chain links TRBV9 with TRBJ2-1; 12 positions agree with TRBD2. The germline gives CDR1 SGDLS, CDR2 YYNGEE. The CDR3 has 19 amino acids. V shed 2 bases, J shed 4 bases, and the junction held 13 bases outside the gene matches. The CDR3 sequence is CASSVGLSTSGRPYNEQFF. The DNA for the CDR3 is TGTGCCAGCAGCGTCGGTCTTTCGACTAGCGGGAGACCTTACAATGAGCAGTTCTTC. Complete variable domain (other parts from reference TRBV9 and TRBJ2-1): DSGVTQTPKHLITATGQRVTLRCSPRSGDLSVYWYQQSLDQGLQFLIQYYNGEERAKGNILERFSAQQFPDLHSELNLSSLELGDSALYFCASSVGLSTSGRPYNEQFFGPGTRLTVL.

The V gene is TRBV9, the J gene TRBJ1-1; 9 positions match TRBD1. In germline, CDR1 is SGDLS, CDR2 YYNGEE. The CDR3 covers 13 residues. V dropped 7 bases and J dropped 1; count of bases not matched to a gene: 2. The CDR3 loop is CASGQGRNTEAFF. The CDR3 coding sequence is TGTGCCAGCGGACAGGGGCGGAACACTGAAGCTTTCTTT.

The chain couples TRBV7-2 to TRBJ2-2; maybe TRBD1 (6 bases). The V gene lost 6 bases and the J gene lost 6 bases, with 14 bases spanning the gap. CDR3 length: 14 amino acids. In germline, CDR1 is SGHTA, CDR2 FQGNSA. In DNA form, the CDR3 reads TGTGCCAGCAGTCGGGAAACAGGGCCCGGGGAGCTGTTTTTT. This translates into CASSRETGPGELFF. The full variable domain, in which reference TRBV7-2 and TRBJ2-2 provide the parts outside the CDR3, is GAGVSQSPSNKVTEKGKDVELRCDPISGHTALYWYRQSLGQGLEFLIYFQGNSAPDKSGLPSDRFSAERTGGSVSTLTIQRTQQEDSAVYLCASSRETGPGELFFGEGSRLTVL.

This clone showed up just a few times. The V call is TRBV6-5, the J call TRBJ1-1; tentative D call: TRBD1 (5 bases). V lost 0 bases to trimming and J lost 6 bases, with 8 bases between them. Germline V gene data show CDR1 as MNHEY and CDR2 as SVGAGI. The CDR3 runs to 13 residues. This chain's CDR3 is CASSYSGTAEAFF. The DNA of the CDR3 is TGTGCCAGCAGTTACTCGGGGACTGCTGAAGCTTTCTTT.

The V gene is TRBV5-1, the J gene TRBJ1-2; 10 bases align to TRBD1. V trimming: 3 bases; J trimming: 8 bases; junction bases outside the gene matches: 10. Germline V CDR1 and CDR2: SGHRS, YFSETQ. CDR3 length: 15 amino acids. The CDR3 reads CASSSRQPGQGGYTF. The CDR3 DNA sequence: TGCGCCAGCAGCTCCCGACAACCGGGACAGGGGGGCTACACCTTC.

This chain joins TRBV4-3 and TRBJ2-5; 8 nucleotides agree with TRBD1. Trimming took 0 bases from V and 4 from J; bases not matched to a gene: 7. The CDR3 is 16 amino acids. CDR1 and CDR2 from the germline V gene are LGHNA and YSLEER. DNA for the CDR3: TGCGCCAGCAGCCAAGATTGGGGAACAGGGGGAGAGACCCAGTACTTC. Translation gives CASSQDWGTGGETQYF.

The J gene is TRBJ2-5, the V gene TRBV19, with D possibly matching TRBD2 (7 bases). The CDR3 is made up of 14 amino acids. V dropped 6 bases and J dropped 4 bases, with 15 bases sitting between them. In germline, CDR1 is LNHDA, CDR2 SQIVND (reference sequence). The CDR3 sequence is CASRAGQPPETQYF. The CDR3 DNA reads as TGTGCCAGTAGAGCGGGACAACCGCCAGAGACCCAGTACTTC.

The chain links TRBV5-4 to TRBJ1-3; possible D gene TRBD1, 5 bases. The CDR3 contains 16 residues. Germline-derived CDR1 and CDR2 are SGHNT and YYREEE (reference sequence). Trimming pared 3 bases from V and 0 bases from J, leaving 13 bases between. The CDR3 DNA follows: TGTGCCAGCAGCTCGGGGGACCCCAGCTCTGGAAACACCATATATTTT. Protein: CASSSGDPSSGNTIYF.

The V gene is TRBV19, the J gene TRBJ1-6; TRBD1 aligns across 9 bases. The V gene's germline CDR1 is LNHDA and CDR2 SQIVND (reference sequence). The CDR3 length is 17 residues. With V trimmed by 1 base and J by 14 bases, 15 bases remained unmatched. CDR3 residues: CASSIGLPGTGIFALHF. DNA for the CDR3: TGTGCCAGTAGTATAGGCCTCCCCGGGACAGGGATATTCGCCCTCCACTTT.

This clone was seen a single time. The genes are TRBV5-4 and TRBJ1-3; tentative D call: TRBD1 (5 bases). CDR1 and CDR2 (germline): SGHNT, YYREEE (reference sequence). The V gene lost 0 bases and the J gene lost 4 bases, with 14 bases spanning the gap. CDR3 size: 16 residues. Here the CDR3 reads CASSLERGSAGNTIYF. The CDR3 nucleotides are TGTGCCAGCAGCTTGGAACGGGGGTCAGCGGGAAACACCATATATTTT.

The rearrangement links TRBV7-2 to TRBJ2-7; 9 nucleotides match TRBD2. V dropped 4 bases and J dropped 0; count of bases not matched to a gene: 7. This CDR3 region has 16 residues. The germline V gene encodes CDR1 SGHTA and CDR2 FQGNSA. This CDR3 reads CASSYLSGGGSYEQYF. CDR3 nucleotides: TGTGCCAGCAGCTACCTTAGCGGGGGAGGCTCCTACGAGCAGTACTTC. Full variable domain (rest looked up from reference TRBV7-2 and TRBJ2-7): GAGVSQSPSNKVTEKGKDVELRCDPISGHTALYWYRQSLGQGLEFLIYFQGNSAPDKSGLPSDRFSAERTGGSVSTLTIQRTQQEDSAVYLCASSYLSGGGSYEQYFGPGTRLTVT.

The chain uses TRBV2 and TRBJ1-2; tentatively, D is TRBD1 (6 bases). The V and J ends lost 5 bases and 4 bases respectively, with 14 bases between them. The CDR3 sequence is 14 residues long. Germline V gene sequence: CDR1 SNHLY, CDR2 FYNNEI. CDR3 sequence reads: CASSQQGQTYGYTF. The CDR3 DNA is TGTGCCAGCAGTCAACAGGGCCAGACCTATGGCTACACCTTC.

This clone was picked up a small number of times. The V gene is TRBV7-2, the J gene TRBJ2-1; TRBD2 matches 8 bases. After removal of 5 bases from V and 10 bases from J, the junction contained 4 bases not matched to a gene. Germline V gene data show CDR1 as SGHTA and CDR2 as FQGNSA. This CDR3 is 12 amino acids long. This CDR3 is CASSPIAGEQFF. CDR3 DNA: TGTGCCAGCAGCCCAATAGCGGGAGAGCAGTTCTTC.

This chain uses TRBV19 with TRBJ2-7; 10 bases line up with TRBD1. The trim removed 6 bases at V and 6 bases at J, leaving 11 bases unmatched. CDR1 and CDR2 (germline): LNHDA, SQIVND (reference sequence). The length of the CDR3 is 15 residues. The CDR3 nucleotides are TGTGCCAGTAGATCCACTCCGGGACAGGGGTCCGAGCAGTACTTC. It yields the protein CASRSTPGQGSEQYF.

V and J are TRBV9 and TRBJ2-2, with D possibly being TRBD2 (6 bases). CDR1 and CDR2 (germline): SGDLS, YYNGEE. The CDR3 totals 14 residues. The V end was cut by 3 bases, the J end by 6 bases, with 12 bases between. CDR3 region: CASSDPSGAGELFF. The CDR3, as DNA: TGTGCCAGCAGCGACCCCTCGGGGGCCGGGGAGCTGTTTTTT.

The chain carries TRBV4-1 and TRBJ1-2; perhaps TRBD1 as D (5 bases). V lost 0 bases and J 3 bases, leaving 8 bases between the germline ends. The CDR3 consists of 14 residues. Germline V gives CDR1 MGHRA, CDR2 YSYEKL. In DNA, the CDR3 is TGCGCCAGCAGCCAAGACAGGGCTTACTATGGCTACACCTTC. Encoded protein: CASSQDRAYYGYTF.

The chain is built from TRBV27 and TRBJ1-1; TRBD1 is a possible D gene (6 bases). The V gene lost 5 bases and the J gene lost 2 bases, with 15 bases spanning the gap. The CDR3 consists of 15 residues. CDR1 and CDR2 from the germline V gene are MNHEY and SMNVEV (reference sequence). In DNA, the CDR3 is TGTGCCAGCAGTCCATACGGGACACAAAACACTGAAGCTTTCTTT. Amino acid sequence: CASSPYGTQNTEAFF.

The CDR3 bases are TGTGCCAGCTGGGGACTAGCGGGCGGGAGCTCCTACGAGCAGTACTTC. Translation gives CASWGLAGGSSYEQYF. The chain is built from TRBV2 and TRBJ2-7, with TRBD2 matching 12 bases. The CDR3 runs 16 residues. Germline V CDR1 and CDR2: SNHLY, FYNNEI. The V gene end was trimmed by 8 bases and the J gene end by 0 bases; junction bases not matched to a gene: 8.

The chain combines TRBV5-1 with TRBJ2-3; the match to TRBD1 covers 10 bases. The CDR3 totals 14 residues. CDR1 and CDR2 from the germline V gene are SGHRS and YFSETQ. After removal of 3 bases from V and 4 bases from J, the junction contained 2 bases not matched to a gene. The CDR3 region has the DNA TGCGCCAGCAGCTCGGGACAGGGGCCAGATACGCAGTATTTT. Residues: CASSSGQGPDTQYF.

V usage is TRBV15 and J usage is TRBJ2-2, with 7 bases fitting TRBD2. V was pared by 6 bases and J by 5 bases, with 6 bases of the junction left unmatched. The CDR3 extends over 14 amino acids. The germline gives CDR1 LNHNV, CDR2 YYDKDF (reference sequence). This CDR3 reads CATRAGTNTGELFF. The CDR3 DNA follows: TGTGCCACCAGGGCAGGGACTAATACCGGGGAGCTGTTTTTT.